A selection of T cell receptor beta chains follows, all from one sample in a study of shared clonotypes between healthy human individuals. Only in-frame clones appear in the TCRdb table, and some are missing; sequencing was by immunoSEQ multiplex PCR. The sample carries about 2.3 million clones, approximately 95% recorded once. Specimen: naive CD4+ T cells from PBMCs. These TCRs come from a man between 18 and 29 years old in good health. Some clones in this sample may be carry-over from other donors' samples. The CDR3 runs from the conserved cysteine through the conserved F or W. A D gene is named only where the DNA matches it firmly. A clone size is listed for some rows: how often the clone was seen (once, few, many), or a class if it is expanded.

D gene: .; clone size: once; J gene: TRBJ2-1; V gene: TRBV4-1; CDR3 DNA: TGCGCCAGCAGCCAAGGCCGCGGACGAAACAATGAGCAGTTCTTC; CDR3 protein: CASSQGRGRNNEQFF
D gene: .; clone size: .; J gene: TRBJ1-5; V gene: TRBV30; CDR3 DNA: TGTGCCTGGGGGCTAACGACAATCCATCAGCCCCAGCATTTT; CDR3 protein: CAWGLTTIHQPQHF
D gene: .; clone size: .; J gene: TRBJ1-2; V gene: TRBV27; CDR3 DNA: TGTGCCAGCAGTTTATCAGGGGGGCGGGTGGGCTATGGCTACACCTTC; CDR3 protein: CASSLSGGRVGYGYTF
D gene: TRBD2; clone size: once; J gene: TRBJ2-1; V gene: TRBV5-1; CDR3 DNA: TGCGCCAGCGGATGGGGTAGCGGGGATCCCAATGAGCAGTTCTTC; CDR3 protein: CASGWGSGDPNEQFF
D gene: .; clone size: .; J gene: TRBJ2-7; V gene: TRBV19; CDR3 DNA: TGTGCCAGTAGTATCCCCCCCGGGATGGGGGTAAAAGGGGAGCAGTACTTC; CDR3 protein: CASSIPPGMGVKGEQYF
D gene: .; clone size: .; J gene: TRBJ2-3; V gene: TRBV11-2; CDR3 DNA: TGTGCCAGCAGCTTGGGTTTGTTTTTGACAGATACGCAGTATTTT; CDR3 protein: CASSLGLFLTDTQYF
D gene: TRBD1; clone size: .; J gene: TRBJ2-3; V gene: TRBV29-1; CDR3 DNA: TGCAGCGTGGACAGGGGGTCCGATACGCAGTATTTT; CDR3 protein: CSVDRGSDTQYF
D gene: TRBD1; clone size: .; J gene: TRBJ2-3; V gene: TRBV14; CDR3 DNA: TGTGCCAGCAGCCAAGATCGCAGGGGGCACGGTACAGATACGCAGTATTTT; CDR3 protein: CASSQDRRGHGTDTQYF
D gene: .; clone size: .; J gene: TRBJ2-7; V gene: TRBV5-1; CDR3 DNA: TGCGCCAGCAGCCCGGAACCCCGGGGACCCTACGAGCAGTACTTC; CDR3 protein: CASSPEPRGPYEQYF
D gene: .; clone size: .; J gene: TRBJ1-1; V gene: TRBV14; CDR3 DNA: TGTGCCAGCAGCCGGCCCCGCGGGAACACTGAAGCTTTCTTT; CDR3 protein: CASSRPRGNTEAFF
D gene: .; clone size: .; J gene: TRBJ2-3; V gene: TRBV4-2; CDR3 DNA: TGTGCCAGCATCTACGAAAGAATCACAGATACGCAGTATTTT; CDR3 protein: CASIYERITDTQYF
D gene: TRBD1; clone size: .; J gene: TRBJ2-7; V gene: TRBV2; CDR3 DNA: TGTGCCAGCAGAGGGACAGGGGGCGGTTTCTCCTACGAGCAGTACTTC; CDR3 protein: CASRGTGGGFSYEQYF
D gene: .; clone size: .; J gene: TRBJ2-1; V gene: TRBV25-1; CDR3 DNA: TGTGCCAGCTCCAAGAGCGGGAATGAGCAGTTCTTC; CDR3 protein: CASSKSGNEQFF
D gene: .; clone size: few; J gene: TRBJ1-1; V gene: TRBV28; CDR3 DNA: TGTGCCAGTAGGCGGAGGAACACTGAAGCTTTCTTT; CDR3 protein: CASRRRNTEAFF
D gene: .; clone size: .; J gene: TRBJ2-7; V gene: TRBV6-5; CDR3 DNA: TGTGCCAGCAGTCTAGGACTATCCTACGAGCAGTACTTC; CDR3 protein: CASSLGLSYEQYF
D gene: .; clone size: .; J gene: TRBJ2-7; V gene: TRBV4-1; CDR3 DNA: TGCGCCAGCAGCCAAGTTGTAGTCGGGACACCCAAATCTTGGTACTTC; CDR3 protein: CASSQVVVGTPKSWYF
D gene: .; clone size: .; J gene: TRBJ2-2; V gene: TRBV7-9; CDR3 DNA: TGTGCCAGCAGCAGCAGCTGGGTGGGAGACACCGGGGAGCTGTTTTTT; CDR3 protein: CASSSSWVGDTGELFF
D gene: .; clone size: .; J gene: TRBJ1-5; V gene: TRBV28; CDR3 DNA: TGTGCCAGCAGTGTAGGGAATCAGCCCCAGCATTTT; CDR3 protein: CASSVGNQPQHF